The present entry profiles one T cell receptor (beta chain) with its context. The CDR3 loop spans 16 amino acids. V was shortened by 2 bases and J by 0 bases, with 12 bases between the two germline ends. In germline, CDR1 is SGHNT, CDR2 YYREEE (reference sequence). The protocol was immunoSEQ multiplex PCR, while the TCRdb copy is restricted to in-frame clones and leaves out a portion. Among approximately 75,000 clones listed, around 97% were seen once. This specimen belongs to a study of technical replicates of blood from several donors. Sequenced sample: T cells isolated from PBMCs. The gene calls are TRBV5-4 and TRBJ1-3; tentative D call: TRBD1 (6 bases). The origin of this receptor is a human donor in good health. The CDR3 loop reads CASSLGQTGSGNTIYF. The CDR3 nucleotides read TGTGCCAGCAGCTTAGGACAGACTGGCTCTGGAAACACCATATATTTT.